There are a few counts of the clone carrying this TCR beta chain. Its cognate antigen is unknown. CDR3 size: 14 residues. V dropped 3 bases and J dropped 6 bases, with 12 bases sitting between them. TCRdb re-called the 5' RACE reads through MiXCR, storing one row per CDR3 protein. The sample comprises around 960,000 distinct CDR3 sequences, approximately 13% of which are singletons, and 1.5% to 2% rests with the top ten. This sample was taken from a study of identical twins. Findings and caveats of the study: Out-of-frame TCR alpha sharing in monozygotic twins exceeded recombination model predictions.

This sample also appeared in a second study, on yellow fever vaccine responses in identical twins.

The sequencing sample was made of PBMCs. V and J are TRBV12-3 or TRBV12-4 and TRBJ2-1, with a tentative D call TRBD2 (5 bases). The sequence was obtained from a woman younger than 35 in good health. CDR3: CASSLALALNEQFF. For the CDR3, the DNA is TGTGCCAGCAGTTTGGCCCTAGCACTCAATGAGCAGTTCTTC.